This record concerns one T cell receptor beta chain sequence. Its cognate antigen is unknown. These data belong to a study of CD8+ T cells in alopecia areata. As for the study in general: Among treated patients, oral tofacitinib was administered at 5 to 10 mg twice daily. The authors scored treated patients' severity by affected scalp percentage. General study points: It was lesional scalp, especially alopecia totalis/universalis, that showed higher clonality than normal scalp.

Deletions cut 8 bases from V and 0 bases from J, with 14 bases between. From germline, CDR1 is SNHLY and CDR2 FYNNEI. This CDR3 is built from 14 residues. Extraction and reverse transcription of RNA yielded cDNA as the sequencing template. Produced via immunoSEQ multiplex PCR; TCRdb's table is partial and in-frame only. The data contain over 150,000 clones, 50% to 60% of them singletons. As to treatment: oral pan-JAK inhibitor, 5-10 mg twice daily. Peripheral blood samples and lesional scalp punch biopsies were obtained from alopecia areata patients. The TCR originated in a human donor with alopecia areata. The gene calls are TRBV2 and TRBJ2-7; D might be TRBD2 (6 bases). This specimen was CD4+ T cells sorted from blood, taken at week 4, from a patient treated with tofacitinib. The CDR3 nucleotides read TGTGCCAGCTCGGGAGTCACAAGCTCCTACGAGCAGTACTTC. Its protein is CASSGVTSSYEQYF. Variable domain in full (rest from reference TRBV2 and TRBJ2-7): EPEVTQTPSHQVTQMGQEVILRCVPISNHLYFYWYRQILGQKVEFLVSFYNNEISEKSEIFDDQFSVERPDGSNFTLKIRSTKLEDSAMYFCASSGVTSSYEQYFGPGTRLTVT.